The 20 T cell receptor beta chains given below trace back to one sample, sequenced in a study of CXCR3-negative and CXCR3-positive naive CD8 T cells. Antigen specificity for these receptors is unknown. Preparation of TRB cDNA libraries relied on 5' RACE carrying UMI labels. For each CDR3 protein, TCRdb gives one entry from its re-call of the 5' RACE reads, without DNA. Its listing shows 7,000 to 7,500 distinct CDR3 sequences. Regarding the study as a whole: CXCR3-expressing naive cells carried TRB CDR3s more hydrophobic than those of CXCR3-negative naive cells.

Sequenced sample: naive CXCR3+ CD8+ T cells from blood. Regarding subset: CD45RO-CCR7+CD27+CD95- naive CD8+ T cells expressing CXCR3 (TNR3+). These receptors all come from a human donor in good health. Some clones in this sample may be carry-over from other donors' samples.

The chain combines TRBV29-1 with TRBJ2-3; TCRdb proposes TRBD2, but this gene call is untestable without DNA. The CDR3 consists of 15 residues. The germline V gene encodes CDR1 SQVTM and CDR2 ANQGSEA. Here the CDR3 reads CSVETRGGGTDTQYF.

This chain joins TRBV2 and TRBJ2-2; TCRdb lists TRBD2, though no DNA is available to test this call. Per the germline V gene, CDR1 is SNHLY and CDR2 is FYNNEI. The CDR3 totals 11 residues. CDR3 sequence: CASRSPGELFF.

The chain links TRBV5-1 to TRBJ2-1; checking the TCRdb D call of TRBD2 is not possible without DNA. The CDR3 runs 14 residues. Germline V gene data show CDR1 as SGHRS and CDR2 as YFSETQ. CDR3 residues: CASSLKEGIDEQFF. Combining the CDR3 with reference TRBV5-1 and TRBJ2-1 gives the whole variable domain KAGVTQTPRYLIKTRGQQVTLSCSPISGHRSVSWYQQTPGQGLQFLFEYFSETQRNKGNFPGRFSGRQFSNSRSEMNVSTLELGDSALYLCASSLKEGIDEQFFGPGTRLTVL.

In terms of frequency, this clonotype is medium-sized. This rearrangement joins TRBV7-9 to TRBJ2-1; TCRdb reports TRBD1, a call that lacks DNA to check it against. The CDR3 has 17 amino acids. Germline assignment: CDR1 SEHNR and CDR2 FQNEAQ (reference sequence). The CDR3 region is CASSLGGGADPYNEQFF.

The chain is built from TRBV28 and TRBJ2-7; TCRdb designates TRBD1, a call that cannot be tested without DNA. CDR1 and CDR2 from the germline V gene are MDHEN and SYDVKM. CDR3 length: 14 amino acids. The CDR3 loop reads CASRPGQGIYEQYF.

The rearrangement uses TRBV12-3 or TRBV12-4 and TRBJ2-5; there is no DNA to check the TCRdb D call of TRBD2. The CDR3 length is 18 residues. CDR3 in amino acids: CASSTNIAGGFGIETQYF.

By frequency, this clonotype registers medium-sized (0.01 to 0.1%). This chain connects TRBV27 to TRBJ2-3; TCRdb's D call of TRBD1 is untestable without DNA. The CDR3 is made up of 12 amino acids. Germline V gene lookup returns CDR1 MNHEY and CDR2 SMNVEV (reference sequence). CDR3 region: CASSLPPDTQYF.

By frequency, this clonotype registers medium-sized (0.01 to 0.1%). Here the CDR3 reads CASSLTGQGSYEQYF. J is TRBJ2-7 and V is TRBV7-8; with no DNA, the TCRdb D assignment of TRBD1 cannot be verified. Germline CDR1 reads SGHVS; CDR2 reads FQNEAQ. This CDR3 comprises 15 residues.

This chain joins TRBV2 and TRBJ2-7. The length of the CDR3 is 11 residues. Germline V gives CDR1 SNHLY, CDR2 FYNNEI. This chain's CDR3 is CASSLTYEQYF.

This sequence joins TRBV2 and TRBJ2-3; as DNA is missing, the TRBD1 call by TCRdb cannot be tested. The CDR3 is 15 residues long. The germline V gene encodes CDR1 SNHLY and CDR2 FYNNEI. The CDR3 is CASSDFRVPSDTQYF.

V gene TRBV29-1 combines with J gene TRBJ1-2; TCRdb proposes TRBD1, but this gene call is untestable without DNA. Germline assignment: CDR1 SQVTM and CDR2 ANQGSEA. The CDR3 is 14 residues long. Here the CDR3 reads CSACQGAPGYGYTF.

The rearrangement uses TRBV29-1 and TRBJ2-1; the D gene TCRdb calls, TRBD2, cannot be checked with no DNA. CDR1 SQVTM and CDR2 ANQGSEA come from the germline V gene. This CDR3 comprises 13 residues. The CDR3 region is CSVGTSTYNEQFF.

Measured by frequency, this clonotype is large. The chain is built from TRBV7-9 and TRBJ1-1; TCRdb calls TRBD1, which cannot be checked without DNA. Germline CDR1 is SEHNR and CDR2 is FQNEAQ (reference sequence). The CDR3 is 17 residues long. The CDR3 reads CASSPLEGQLLNTEAFF.

The chain carries TRBV2 and TRBJ2-7; there is no DNA to check the TCRdb D call of TRBD2. The CDR3 length is 15 residues. CDR1 is SNHLY and CDR2 is FYNNEI in the germline V gene. The CDR3 here is CASSDPAGGLDEQYF. Together with reference TRBV2 and TRBJ2-7, the CDR3 gives the full variable domain: EPEVTQTPSHQVTQMGQEVILRCVPISNHLYFYWYRQILGQKVEFLVSFYNNEISEKSEIFDDQFSVERPDGSNFTLKIRSTKLEDSAMYFCASSDPAGGLDEQYFGPGTRLTVT.

The chain employs TRBV3-1 and TRBJ2-7. The CDR3 is made up of 14 amino acids. CDR1 and CDR2 from the germline V gene are LGHDT and YNNKEL (reference sequence). The CDR3 spells CASSPRTGAYEQYF.

V and J are TRBV7-8 and TRBJ2-2; no DNA is available, so the TRBD2 call from TCRdb remains unchecked. This CDR3 region has 17 residues. Germline V lookup: CDR1 SGHVS, CDR2 FQNEAQ. The CDR3 sequence: CASSAPSGGVNTGELFF.

This clonotype ranks as medium-sized in terms of frequency. The CDR3: CASSPGRPSMYEQFF. V usage is TRBV7-6 and J usage is TRBJ2-1; TCRdb lists TRBD1, though no DNA is available to test this call. The length of the CDR3 is 15 residues. CDR1 SGHVS and CDR2 FNYEAQ come from the germline V gene.

The gene calls are TRBV29-1 and TRBJ2-1; the D call from TCRdb, TRBD2, cannot be confirmed without DNA. Germline lookup yields CDR1 SQVTM and CDR2 ANQGSEA. The CDR3 length is 15 residues. This CDR3 reads CSVNLVAGDHNEQFF.

The chain recombines TRBV29-1 with TRBJ1-2; the TRBD1 assignment by TCRdb is unverifiable without DNA. The germline gives CDR1 SQVTM, CDR2 ANQGSEA. CDR3 size: 13 residues. CDR3 amino acids: CSLTQGADYGYTF.

The CDR3 protein is CASSLLWTTSNEQFF. The V and J genes are TRBV7-3 and TRBJ2-1. Germline lookup yields CDR1 SGHTA and CDR2 FQGTGA. The CDR3 consists of 15 residues.